These 23 T cell receptor beta chains share one sample of origin, sequenced in a study of T cell repertoires in cytomegalovirus infection. TCRdb reprocessed the reads with MiXCR, giving one entry per CDR3 protein. The sample includes fewer than 550,000 distinct CDR3 sequences, 25% to 40% of them seen just once. Source material: PBMCs. These receptor sequences come from a human donor in good health (CMV status not recorded). Some clones in this sample may be carry-over from other donors' samples.

V gene TRBV4-1 combines with J gene TRBJ1-3; D unresolved. The CDR3 extends over 16 amino acids. V gave up 0 bases and J gave up 1 base, with 10 bases separating them. Germline V gene data show CDR1 as MGHRA and CDR2 as YSYEKL. For the CDR3, the DNA is TGCGCCAGCAGCCAAGATTGGGTGGGGTCTGGAAACACCATATATTTT. The encoded protein is CASSQDWVGSGNTIYF.

This clonotype was seen repeatedly, ten times or more. The chain links TRBV7-8 to TRBJ1-3; D not certain. The CDR3 has 14 amino acids. Germline CDR1 reads SGHVS; CDR2 reads FQNEAQ. Trimming took 1 base from V and 6 from J, leaving 10 bases between them. As DNA, the CDR3 is TGTGCCAGCAGCTTAGAAGGTTTCGCAAACACCATATATTTT. This encodes CASSLEGFANTIYF.

A few counts support this clonotype. The chain uses TRBV27 and TRBJ1-5; the match to TRBD1 covers 11 bases. The CDR3 consists of 17 residues. Unmatched junction bases numbered 14, after V lost 6 bases and J lost 7 bases. Germline V gene sequence: CDR1 MNHEY, CDR2 SMNVEV (reference sequence). CDR3 loop: CASSSALDGDRGQPQHF. CDR3 sequence (DNA): TGTGCCAGCAGCTCCGCCCTCGATGGGGACAGGGGGCAGCCCCAGCATTTT.

Concerning this clonotype itself: At one of its ends the junction is not consistent with the germline gene, which may arise from a read error. This chain uses TRBV7-6 with TRBJ2-3; D is undetermined. CDR3 length: 11 residues. Germline-derived CDR1 and CDR2 are SGHVS and FNYEAQ. CDR3 region: CVSSLGNTQYF. The CDR3 nucleotides are TGTGTCAGCAGCTTAGGAAATACGCAGTATTTT.

This clonotype has only a few counts. The rearrangement joins TRBV6-2 or TRBV6-3 to TRBJ1-5; unclear D gene. The germline V gene encodes CDR1 MNHEY and CDR2 SVGEGT. Deletions cut 5 bases from V and 7 bases from J, with 9 bases between. CDR3 length: 12 amino acids. The CDR3 DNA follows: TGTGCCAGCAGTGACGGAGGACAGCCCCAGCATTTT. Its translation is CASSDGGQPQHF.

A word on this clonotype: One base away lies a much larger clone, so this may be a sequencing read error. The chain combines TRBV7-1 with TRBJ2-5; D might be TRBD1 (5 bases). TRBV7-1 is recorded as an ORF, its role being uncertain. There are 14 residues in the CDR3. V lost 4 bases and J 4 bases, leaving 13 bases between the germline ends. CDR3 bases: TGTGCCAGCAGCTACCCGACTGGGGCAGAGACCCAGTACTTC. It specifies CASSYPTGAETQYF.

A note on this clonotype: At one boundary the junction diverges from the germline segment, which might be a read error. V is TRBV11-2 and J is TRBJ1-1; no firm D call. The CDR3 has 14 amino acids. From germline, CDR1 is SGHAT and CDR2 FQNNGV. Here the CDR3 reads CASSLWVGNTEAFF. The CDR3 coding sequence is TGTGCCAGCAGCTTATGGGTCGGGAACACTGAAGCCTTCTTT.

V is TRBV19 and J is TRBJ1-5, with a tentative D call TRBD1 (5 bases). V lost 6 bases and J lost 7, with 16 bases in between. Germline values: CDR1 LNHDA, CDR2 SQIVND (reference sequence). The CDR3 contains 14 residues. The CDR3 sequence is CASSRDGGLQPQHF. CDR3 bases: TGTGCCAGTAGCCGGGACGGAGGCCTACAGCCCCAGCATTTT.

This clonotype was found many times. The chain has TRBV7-2 and TRBJ2-2; tentative D call: TRBD1 (6 bases). The germline V gene has CDR1 SGHTA and CDR2 FQGNSA. Trimming shortened V by 3 bases and J by 4 bases, and 15 bases separated the two germline ends. This CDR3 spans 16 amino acids. Here the CDR3 reads CASSLRVGAGTGELFF. The CDR3 DNA reads TGTGCCAGCAGCTTGAGGGTGGGGGCAGGCACCGGGGAGCTGTTTTTT. Complete variable domain (other parts from reference TRBV7-2 and TRBJ2-2): GAGVSQSPSNKVTEKGKDVELRCDPISGHTALYWYRQSLGQGLEFLIYFQGNSAPDKSGLPSDRFSAERTGGSVSTLTIQRTQQEDSAVYLCASSLRVGAGTGELFFGEGSRLTVL.

This clonotype was detected once. A much larger clonotype is one base distant, so this may be a read error. The chain has TRBV7-6 and TRBJ2-3; 9 bases are shared with TRBD2. The V gene's germline CDR1 is SGHVS and CDR2 FNYEAQ. The CDR3 is 17 residues long. The CDR3 sequence: CASSLGASGTPTDTQSF. DNA for the CDR3: TGTGCCAGCAGCTTAGGGGCTAGCGGGACTCCCACAGATACGCAGTCTTTT.

The gene calls are TRBV5-4 and TRBJ1-6, with TRBD1 matching 7 bases. Germline V gene lookup returns CDR1 SGHNT and CDR2 YYREEE (reference sequence). V was clipped by 2 bases and J by 6 bases; unmatched bases: 5. This CDR3 comprises 15 residues. The DNA for the CDR3 is TGTGCCAGCAGCTTAACCGGACAGGTTAATTCACCCCTCCACTTT. It codes for CASSLTGQVNSPLHF.

The CDR3 loop is CSVELAGGRRDTQYF. The DNA for the CDR3 is TGCAGCGTTGAATTAGCGGGGGGCCGGCGGGATACGCAGTATTTT. The rearrangement uses TRBV29-1 and TRBJ2-3; 10 bases match TRBD2. CDR3 length equals 15 residues. Germline values: CDR1 SQVTM, CDR2 ANQGSEA. The V segment lost 2 bases and the J segment 6 bases; nucleotides outside the gene matches: 8.

The V gene is TRBV28, the J gene TRBJ1-2; TRBD1 matches at 9 bases. From germline, CDR1 is MDHEN and CDR2 SYDVKM. CDR3 length: 16 amino acids. Trimming removed 3 bases from V and 7 bases from J; junction bases left unmatched: 12. CDR3 nucleotide sequence: TGTGCCAGCAGTTTGGGGGACAGGGTAGTAGCAAGTGGCTACACCTTC. This gives the protein CASSLGDRVVASGYTF.

This clonotype was seen repeatedly, ten times or more. The V and J genes are TRBV27 and TRBJ1-2; 7 bases are shared with TRBD1. Germline trimming cut 10 bases from V and 0 bases from J; bases unmatched to any gene: 5. Looked up from germline, CDR1 is MNHEY and CDR2 is SMNVEV (reference sequence). The CDR3 sequence is 13 residues long. CDR3 protein: CATRQGSNYGYTF. CDR3 in DNA: TGTGCCACACGACAGGGCTCTAACTATGGCTACACCTTC.

This clonotype was counted ten times or more. The rearrangement links TRBV20-1 to TRBJ2-5; 8 bases agree with TRBD2. V was clipped by 3 bases and J by 2 bases; unmatched bases: 11. Germline lookup yields CDR1 DFQATT and CDR2 SNEGSKA (reference sequence). The CDR3 has 16 residues. The CDR3 DNA reads TGCAGTGCTAGGTTGGCAGCGGGGGCATCACAAGAGACCCAGTACTTC. It specifies CSARLAAGASQETQYF.

Worth noting for this clonotype: Lacking the conserved final phenylalanine or tryptophan, this CDR3 likely reflects a read error. The V gene is TRBV25-1, the J gene TRBJ2-7, with TRBD2 matching over 7 bases. This CDR3 contains 15 residues. Unmatched junction bases numbered 7, after V lost 2 bases and J lost 3 bases. CDR1 and CDR2 from the germline V gene are MGHDK and SYGVNS. CDR3: CASSERQGGNYEQYL. The CDR3 coding sequence is TGTGCCAGCAGTGAACGGCAGGGAGGGAACTACGAGCAGTACTTA.

V and J are TRBV14 and TRBJ2-7; 8 positions agree with TRBD2. V shed 4 bases, J shed 1 base, and the junction held 12 bases outside the gene matches. The germline V gene has CDR1 SGHDN and CDR2 FVKESK. The CDR3 contains 17 residues. The CDR3 here is CASSPGRGSGTSYEQYF. The CDR3 DNA follows: TGTGCCAGCAGCCCAGGTCGCGGTAGCGGGACGTCCTACGAGCAGTACTTC.

Ten or more counts support this clonotype. The rearrangement links TRBV6-5 to TRBJ1-5; possible D gene TRBD1, 5 bases. Trimming left V 6 bases short and J 5 bases short, with 17 bases between. Looked up from germline, CDR1 is MNHEY and CDR2 is SVGAGI. This CDR3 has 15 residues. In nucleotides, the CDR3 is TGTGCCAGCAGCCGGGACGCGAGCCTTGATCAGCCCCAGCATTTT. This translates into CASSRDASLDQPQHF.

This clonotype was counted a few times. This chain joins TRBV6-2 or TRBV6-3 and TRBJ2-6, with 16 nucleotides matching TRBD2. V lost 4 bases, J lost 4 bases, and 10 bases stayed unmatched. CDR1 is MNHEY and CDR2 is SVGEGT in the germline V gene. This CDR3 spans 20 amino acids. The CDR3 nucleotides are TGTGCCAGCAGTTTCCGACCGGGACTAGCGGGGGGGCCAGGGGCCAACGTCCTGACTTTC. Its translation: CASSFRPGLAGGPGANVLTF.

This clonotype was seen a handful of times. This rearrangement joins TRBV20-1 to TRBJ2-1, with 11 bases lining up with TRBD2. The V segment lost 2 bases and the J segment 5 bases; nucleotides outside the gene matches: 5. The CDR3 loop spans 15 amino acids. CDR1 and CDR2 from the germline V gene are DFQATT and SNEGSKA (reference sequence). The CDR3 bases are TGCAGTGCTAGACCACTAGCGGGGGCCCACAATGAGCAGTTCTTC. Translation gives CSARPLAGAHNEQFF.

V and J are TRBV6-6 and TRBJ1-2; D possibly corresponds to TRBD1 (6 bases). The CDR3 is 15 amino acids. The germline V gene encodes CDR1 MNHNY and CDR2 SVGAGI (reference sequence). Trimming took 6 bases from V and 5 from J, leaving 19 bases between them. CDR3 sequence: CASRPSRTVKYGYTF. CDR3 coding DNA: TGTGCCAGCAGACCGTCTAGGACAGTCAAGTATGGCTACACCTTC.

This clonotype came up a few times. V usage is TRBV29-1 and J usage is TRBJ2-2, with TRBD1 matching 11 bases. The CDR3 runs 14 residues. V was pared by 6 bases and J by 6 bases, with 6 bases of the junction left unmatched. Germline V CDR1 and CDR2: SQVTM, ANQGSEA. The CDR3 DNA is TGCAGCGTATTAGGACAGGGGGCCTCCGGGGAGCTGTTTTTT. Its protein is CSVLGQGASGELFF.

This chain uses TRBV30 with TRBJ2-7, with TRBD2 as a possible D gene (5 bases). The V gene lost 2 bases and the J gene lost 9 bases, with 20 bases spanning the gap. Germline V CDR1 and CDR2: GTSNPN, SVGIG (reference sequence). The length of the CDR3 is 14 residues. The CDR3, as DNA: TGTGCCTGGAGTTCTCCGGAAGAGGGAGTCGGGCAGTACTTC. This translates into CAWSSPEEGVGQYF.